The entry that follows covers one T cell receptor (beta chain) sequence. In this sample, this clone turned up many times. Its antigen is unknown. No base quality values were provided; no much bigger clone lies one nucleotide off. The trial excluded patients who had a history of autoimmune disease or were on systemic immunosuppression. Peripheral blood for TCR sequencing was drawn from every dose cohort at baseline, at cycle 4 day 1 and at cycle 7 day 1. The samples were taken from a phase I, first-in-human, multicenter, open-label dose-escalation trial of ivuxolimab. Adults with locally advanced or metastatic melanoma, renal cell carcinoma, hepatocellular carcinoma or head and neck squamous cell carcinoma were enrolled in the trial. Before TCR sequencing, CD4+ and CD8+ T cells were separately sorted from peripheral blood. In the germline V gene (reference sequence), CDR1 corresponds to SEHNR and CDR2 to FQNEAQ. Measured from the cysteine to the phenylalanine, the CDR3 is 15 residues long. Solely the CDR3 DNA is kept, with 45 bases framed from the first base. The germline V and J ends show losses of 5 bases and 6 bases respectively, and no gene match explains 12 bases of the junction.

The data were taken from a study of OX40 agonist ivuxolimab in advanced cancers. For the wider study: The costimulatory receptor OX40 (CD134) was targeted by ivuxolimab, a fully human IgG2 agonistic monoclonal antibody. Among the 52 dose-escalation patients, roughly 20 had hepatocellular carcinoma, 15 melanoma, 9 renal cell carcinoma and 9 head and neck cancer. The dose-escalation cohort was about 86% male with a mean age of approximately 60 years, ranging from 23 to 79. The paper reports the monotherapy dose-escalation portion (N of about 50 patients) of the phase I ivuxolimab trial. Three dose-escalation patients achieved partial responses, one with hepatocellular carcinoma and two with cutaneous melanoma. Intravenous ivuxolimab was administered to patients every 2 weeks at six dose levels: 0.01, 0.1, 0.3, 1.5, 3 and 10 mg/kg. Peripheral TCRbeta sequencing was intended to test whether TCR sequence diversity was altered and clonal T-cell expansion was caused by ivuxolimab. Prior anti-PD-1, anti-PD-L1 or anti-CTLA-4 therapy was permitted, and checkpoint inhibitors had been received by approximately 39% of dose-escalation patients.

Genomic DNA was isolated from the sorted cells so that the TCRbeta CDR3 region could be sequenced. TCRbeta CDR3 regions were sequenced using the immunoSEQ Assay. TCRdb's version of the immuneACCESS table is confined to in-frame rearrangements and falls short of the full clone set. An unresolved V gene accounts for under half of the shortfall where checked; the remainder is of unknown origin. The sample has about 71,000 clones on record, 80% to 85% of them singletons. The ten largest clones capture about 5% of the sample. Broader findings and caveats from the paper: On average, CD8+ T cells showed more expanded clones than CD4+ T cells after ivuxolimab. At doses of 0.1 to 3.0 mg/kg, clonal expansion of both CD4+ and CD8+ blood T cells was observed from baseline to week 6. The antigen specificity of the clonally expanded peripheral T cells was not determined. Low levels of normalized T-cell clonal expansion were also seen in some patients who did not respond. In the 0.1-3.0 mg/kg groups, partial responders had among the lowest normalized peripheral clonal expansion, particularly in CD8+ T cells.

Here the chain combines TRBV7-9 and TRBJ2-5; 7 of the junction bases match TRBD2. The receptor's source is an adult with an advanced solid tumor such as melanoma, head and neck, liver or kidney cancer. The sample was CD4+ or CD8+ T cells sorted from blood, taken in a trial of the OX40 agonist ivuxolimab. The CDR3: CASSRAGEVAQTQYF. In nucleotide form, the sequence is TGTGCCAGCAGCCGGGCGGGGGAGGTGGCGCAGACCCAGTACTTC.